A selection of T cell receptor beta chains follows, all from one sample in a study of shared clonotypes between healthy human individuals. Method: immunoSEQ multiplex PCR; TCRdb's copy keeps in-frame clones and lacks some. The table has a few million clones, about 93% seen once. Sequenced sample: naive CD8+ T cells from PBMCs. The receptor set was obtained from a man between 18 and 29 years old in good health. Some clones in this sample may be carry-over from other donors' samples. Both conserved end residues are part of each CDR3. D genes are given only for firm matches.

CDR3aa	j_gene	v_gene	d_gene
CASSLLAGAHSYPYEQYF	TRBJ2-7	TRBV27	.
CASSQHGTDKTQYF	TRBJ2-5	TRBV4-1	TRBD1
CASTPGRGSYEQYF	TRBJ2-7	TRBV11-2	.
CASSHPGGVRNQPQHF	TRBJ1-5	TRBV11-2	TRBD1
CASSASGRLNYNEQFF	TRBJ2-1	TRBV7-9	TRBD2
CASSLTINRGGSSYEQYF	TRBJ2-7	TRBV27	.
CASSQYGATEAFF	TRBJ1-1	TRBV14	.
CASSLGQGVGYTGELFF	TRBJ2-2	TRBV5-6	TRBD1
CASSLRGQGDTQYF	TRBJ2-3	TRBV27	.
CASSPRVAKNIQYF	TRBJ2-4	TRBV28	.
CATPLGLNTEAFF	TRBJ1-1	TRBV2	.